This passage covers 23 T cell receptor beta chains from one sample sequenced in a study of cytomegalovirus exposure and HLA in healthy donors. Amplification used 60 Vbeta primers and 13 Jbeta primers. TCRdb's table, derived via immunoSEQ multiplex PCR, lists solely in-frame clones and lacks some. The table shows about 160,000 clones, with around three quarters occurring only once. The sample taken for sequencing was PBMCs. Every receptor here comes from a woman aged 50 to 60 in good health and CMV-seropositive.

The chain combines TRBV7-9 with TRBJ1-2; 7 bases line up with TRBD1. The CDR3 spans 14 residues. The germline CDR1 and CDR2 sequences are SEHNR and FQNEAQ (reference sequence). Unmatched junction bases numbered 8, after V lost 7 bases and J lost 3 bases. Here the CDR3 reads CASTRGQGDYGYTF. The CDR3 coding sequence is TGTGCCAGCACCCGAGGGCAGGGGGACTATGGCTACACCTTC.

The V call is TRBV9, the J call TRBJ2-7; 7 positions match TRBD2. The CDR3 has 16 residues. Germline CDR1 reads SGDLS; CDR2 reads YYNGEE. The ends lost 0 bases at V and 2 bases at J; junction bases unmatched: 8. CDR3 residues: CASSVAAGVPAYEQYF. In DNA form, the CDR3 reads TGTGCCAGCAGCGTAGCGGCGGGGGTCCCCGCCTACGAGCAGTACTTC.

This clone has just a few counts. This chain links TRBV7-9 with TRBJ1-4, with a possible D match to TRBD1 (6 bases). Deletions cut 7 bases from V and 5 bases from J, with 14 bases between. CDR3 length equals 14 residues. In germline, CDR1 is SEHNR, CDR2 FQNEAQ (reference sequence). CDR3 sequence reads: CASIPDSMNEKLFF. CDR3 DNA: TGTGCCAGCATCCCGGACAGCATGAATGAAAAACTGTTTTTT.

This chain connects TRBV6-6 to TRBJ2-7; possibly TRBD2 for D (6 bases). Trimming removed 2 bases from V and 1 base from J, with 12 bases in between. Per the germline V gene, CDR1 is MNHNY and CDR2 is SVGAGI (reference sequence). There are 15 residues in the CDR3. CDR3 bases: TGTGCCAGCAGTTACGCTCTCGGAGGGTCCTACGAGCAGTACTTC. This encodes CASSYALGGSYEQYF.

The CDR3 here is CASSPKVTGQGSEAFF. CDR3 in DNA: TGTGCCAGCTCACCAAAGGTAACGGGACAGGGGTCTGAAGCTTTCTTT. The rearrangement links TRBV18 to TRBJ1-1, with TRBD1 identical over 10 bases. Germline V gene data show CDR1 as KGHSH and CDR2 as LQKENI. This CDR3 region has 16 residues. V was clipped by 2 bases and J by 6 bases; unmatched bases: 9.

J is TRBJ1-5 and V is TRBV28; 7 bases fit TRBD1. The length of the CDR3 is 15 residues. CDR1 MDHEN and CDR2 SYDVKM come from the germline V gene. The V and J ends lost 2 bases and 6 bases, in that order; junction bases with no gene match: 7. For the CDR3, the DNA is TGTGCCAGCAGTTTACGATACAGGGGATTTCAGCCCCAGCATTTT. The encoded protein is CASSLRYRGFQPQHF.

The CDR3 DNA follows: TGTGCCAGCAGCTCCGCTCTGACAGGACACTATGGCTACACCTTC. Its translation is CASSSALTGHYGYTF. The chain links TRBV27 to TRBJ1-2; perhaps TRBD1 as D (6 bases). The V gene lost 6 bases and the J gene lost 3 bases, with 17 bases spanning the gap. Looked up from germline, CDR1 is MNHEY and CDR2 is SMNVEV (reference sequence). The CDR3 is 15 residues long.

The gene calls are TRBV2 and TRBJ1-5; D may be TRBD1 (5 bases). V was shortened by 7 bases and J by 0 bases, with 10 bases between the two germline ends. The CDR3 is 14 residues long. CDR1 is SNHLY, CDR2 FYNNEI, per germline. The CDR3 spells CASIGGYSNQPQHF. The CDR3 nucleotides are TGTGCCAGCATCGGGGGTTATAGCAATCAGCCCCAGCATTTT. The variable domain in full, with the rest retrieved from reference TRBV2 and TRBJ1-5, is EPEVTQTPSHQVTQMGQEVILRCVPISNHLYFYWYRQILGQKVEFLVSFYNNEISEKSEIFDDQFSVERPDGSNFTLKIRSTKLEDSAMYFCASIGGYSNQPQHFGDGTRLSIL.

The J gene is TRBJ2-3, the V gene TRBV7-9, with D possibly matching TRBD1 (5 bases). The V gene's germline CDR1 is SEHNR and CDR2 FQNEAQ (reference sequence). This CDR3 is built from 13 residues. The germline V and J ends were trimmed by 3 bases and 6 bases, with 10 bases remaining between them. In nucleotides, the CDR3 is TGTGCCAGCAGCTTCTCCAGGGATGATACGCAGTATTTT. Protein sequence: CASSFSRDDTQYF.

The chain combines TRBV5-1 with TRBJ1-2; TRBD1 matches 7 bases. The CDR3 loop spans 19 amino acids. The trim removed 5 bases at V and 8 bases at J, leaving 27 bases unmatched. Germline-derived CDR1 and CDR2 are SGHRS and YFSETQ. The CDR3 DNA is TGCGCCAGCAGACCTTTTTCTCCCCTCAGGACAGGAGGGGTCACGGGCTACACCTTC. Its protein is CASRPFSPLRTGGVTGYTF.

The genes are TRBV2 and TRBJ2-7, with TRBD1 matching over 9 bases. The V segment lost 4 bases and the J segment 3 bases; nucleotides outside the gene matches: 13. The germline CDR1 and CDR2 sequences are SNHLY and FYNNEI. The CDR3 extends over 17 amino acids. The CDR3 DNA reads TGTGCCAGCAGTGGATTAGGACAGGGGATTGGCCACTACGAGCAGTACTTC. This translates into CASSGLGQGIGHYEQYF.

This clone showed up just once. This chain connects TRBV19 to TRBJ2-2, with no clear D. The CDR3 covers 16 residues. The germline V and J ends were trimmed by 3 bases and 0 bases, with 11 bases remaining between them. CDR1 and CDR2 (germline): LNHDA, SQIVND (reference sequence). The CDR3: CASSISRRANTGELFF. The DNA of the CDR3 is TGTGCCAGTAGTATCTCACGGAGAGCGAACACCGGGGAGCTGTTTTTT.

The chain links TRBV20-1 to TRBJ2-7; D not certain. This CDR3 contains 11 residues. The V and J ends lost 6 bases and 5 bases respectively, with 11 bases between them. CDR1 is DFQATT and CDR2 is SNEGSKA in the germline V gene (reference sequence). DNA for the CDR3: TGCAGTGCCTCATTCGAGGACGAGCAGTACTTC. Its protein is CSASFEDEQYF.

The V gene is TRBV7-9, the J gene TRBJ2-5; D is possibly TRBD1 (6 bases). Germline loops: CDR1 SEHNR, CDR2 FQNEAQ (reference sequence). With 5 bases removed from V and 2 bases from J, the gap between germline ends came to 15 bases. The CDR3 contains 15 residues. CDR3 protein: CASSPRGGVQETQYF. The CDR3 bases are TGTGCCAGCAGCCCTCGTGGGGGCGTTCAAGAGACCCAGTACTTC. The variable domain in full, completed from reference TRBV7-9 and TRBJ2-5, reads DTGVSQNPRHKITKRGQNVTFRCDPISEHNRLYWYRQTLGQGPEFLTYFQNEAQLEKSRLLSDRFSAERPKGSFSTLEIQRTEQGDSAMYLCASSPRGGVQETQYFGPGTRLLVL.

The chain employs TRBV11-2 and TRBJ1-2, with D perhaps TRBD1 (5 bases). The germline CDR1 and CDR2 sequences are SGHAT and FQNNGV. V lost 6 bases, J lost 0 bases, and 11 bases lay in between. This CDR3 spans 14 amino acids. The chain's CDR3 is CASSQTDTNYGYTF. The CDR3 DNA reads as TGTGCCAGCAGTCAAACGGACACTAACTATGGCTACACCTTC.

The V and J genes are TRBV5-1 and TRBJ2-7; 11 nucleotides align to TRBD1. Losses at the gene ends were 2 bases for V and 6 bases for J; bases not matched to a gene: 7. In germline, CDR1 is SGHRS, CDR2 YFSETQ. This CDR3 comprises 15 residues. The CDR3: CASSLQGQGGGEQYF. The CDR3 coding sequence is TGCGCCAGCAGCTTACAGGGACAGGGGGGGGGCGAGCAGTACTTC.

This rearrangement joins TRBV6-1 to TRBJ1-2; D might be TRBD1 (5 bases). The CDR3 runs 13 residues. The V and J ends lost 4 bases and 9 bases respectively, with 15 bases between them. From germline, CDR1 is MNHNS and CDR2 SASEGT. CDR3 DNA: TGTGCCAGCAGTGTAGTTGGGGGGGGGAGCTACACCTTC. Protein sequence: CASSVVGGGSYTF.

Notes on this clone: At one of its ends the junction is not consistent with the germline gene, which may arise from a read error. This chain links TRBV6-1 with TRBJ2-7; 10 positions match TRBD1. This CDR3 spans 14 amino acids. Germline assignment: CDR1 MNHNS and CDR2 SASEGT. DNA for the CDR3: TGTGCCAGCAGGGGGACAGGGGTGACCTACGAGCAGTGCTTC. It is translated as CASRGTGVTYEQCF.

A single count supports this clone. The junction departs from germline at one end; a sequencing error may be responsible. The rearrangement links TRBV5-1 to TRBJ2-1, with D perhaps TRBD1 (6 bases). Germline V gives CDR1 SGHRS, CDR2 YFSETQ. CDR3 length equals 18 residues. CDR3 loop: CASSYVPTGLSSYNGQFF. DNA for the CDR3: TGCGCCAGCAGCTATGTACCTACAGGGTTAAGCTCCTACAATGGGCAGTTCTTC.

The J gene is TRBJ1-1, the V gene TRBV2; 10 nucleotides align to TRBD1. Germline CDR1 and CDR2: SNHLY and FYNNEI. The ends lost 7 bases at V and 4 bases at J; junction bases unmatched: 6. CDR3 length: 14 residues. The CDR3 reads CASTKGQGGTEAFF. CDR3 bases: TGTGCCAGCACTAAAGGACAGGGGGGCACTGAAGCTTTCTTT.

The J gene is TRBJ1-2, the V gene TRBV7-2; D not resolved. CDR1 is SGHTA and CDR2 is FQGNSA in the germline V gene. The CDR3 consists of 12 residues. V lost 5 bases and J 4 bases, leaving 8 bases between the germline ends. Written as DNA, the CDR3 is TGTGCCAGCAGCGAGGGTCCCTATGGCTACACCTTC. It codes for CASSEGPYGYTF.

V usage is TRBV5-4 and J usage is TRBJ2-5; D possibly corresponds to TRBD2 (5 bases). Between the trimmed V and J ends, which lost 5 bases and 3 bases, there was a span of 14 bases. In germline, CDR1 is SGHNT, CDR2 YYREEE (reference sequence). The CDR3 is made up of 14 amino acids. The CDR3: CASSYREDKETQYF. CDR3 in DNA: TGTGCCAGCAGTTACCGGGAAGATAAAGAGACCCAGTACTTC.

The CDR3 nucleotides are TGCGCCAGCAGTGCTAGGACAGGGGGTGAGACCCAGTACTTC. Translated: CASSARTGGETQYF. The rearrangement joins TRBV23-1 to TRBJ2-5; 10 bases align to TRBD1. TRBV23-1 is an open reading frame, and its role is uncertain. V lost 5 bases and J lost 5; bases outside the gene matches: 5. The CDR3 sequence is 14 residues long.